This T cell receptor (beta chain) was captured by sequencing in a study of blood T cell repertoires in COVID-19 (dated by TCRdb to 2020 to 2022). About the investigation overall: Samples from collaborators originated in the United States, Italy and Spain and spanned both the acute and convalescent phases of COVID-19. The material from the prospective study consisted of cDNA or gDNA derived from T cells, B-cell-depleted T cells, or PBMCs. Subjects who had been exposed to COVID-19, were actively infected with it, or had recovered from it provided the deeply sampled blood TCRbeta repertoires that made up the dataset. A freely available public database, intended as a resource for researchers studying the immune response to SARS-CoV-2, is where the repertoires were released. The samples were drawn from two sources: the first 160 participants of the ongoing ImmuneRACE study, and 950 to 1,500 subjects contributed by 6 global collaborators. Nearly every sample came with metadata listing a de-identified subject ID, COVID-19 status, age in years and sex. Where HLA class I and class II types were available, the types were taken from metadata supplied by the sample provider, not from assay-based typing. Broader findings and caveats from the paper: The amount of clinical and demographic metadata varied by source and participant and was provided uncurated.

Concerning this clone itself: Its cognate antigen has yet to be identified. No qualities accompany the bases; no much larger clone lies one base away.

The collaborating institutions used their own protocols to collect whole blood in K2EDTA tubes. For TCRbeta analysis, collaborators shipped samples as frozen whole blood, isolated PBMCs, or DNA extracted from either of those sample types. TCRbeta CDR3 regions were amplified from genomic DNA by means of the immunoSEQ Assay, a bias-controlled multiplex PCR. As for the original processing: The number of nucleated cells in each sample was estimated by amplification of reference gene primers within the assay. To quantify the absolute abundance of each unique TCRbeta CDR3 rearrangement, sequence reads were collapsed and filtered. Productive Simpson clonality was computed per sample as the square root of Simpson's diversity index over productive rearrangements. As stored in TCRdb, this immuneACCESS dataset retains in-frame rearrangements with V and J assigned. A fraction of the clones does not appear; measured against another copy, unresolved V genes explain less than half of the discrepancy, and the remainder lacks a known reason. V, J and clone size reflect that table, while D and trimming were determined from the DNA. The sample records 200,000 or so clones, approximately 87% of which are singletons. The top ten hold 2% to 2.5% of the sample.

Including cysteine and phenylalanine, the CDR3 has 12 amino acids. This entry keeps only the CDR3 DNA: 36 bases, framed from base 1. The junction carries 7 bases between V and J, which are trimmed by 3 bases and 4 bases respectively. Reading the germline V gene gives CDR1 KGHSH and CDR2 LQKENI. This TCR was sampled from a woman aged 50 to 65 with acute or convalescent COVID-19. Recombination connected TRBV18 to TRBJ2-7; perhaps TRBD1 is the D gene, with 6 bases matching. Sequences were obtained from peripheral blood. The DNA sequence follows: TGTGCCAGCTCACCGGACAGTTACGAGCAGTACTTC. This encodes CASSPDSYEQYF.